This is a list of T cell receptor beta chains from one sample in a study of OX40 agonist ivuxolimab in advanced cancers. Data came from immunoSEQ multiplex PCR; TCRdb stores just in-frame clones and leaves some out. The sample shows roughly 49,000 clones, about 90% of them seen only once. Sequencing used CD4+ or CD8+ T cells sorted from blood, obtained in a trial of the OX40 agonist ivuxolimab. These receptors originate from an adult with an advanced solid tumor such as melanoma, head and neck, liver or kidney cancer. The CDR3 runs from the conserved cysteine through the conserved F or W. Each record gives: V gene, clone size, D gene, J gene, CDR3 length, CDR3 protein, CDR3 DNA. The D gene is left open where the match is weak. Expanded clones are given a class, and other clones once, few, many or no size at all.

V gene: TRBV7-2; clone size: few; D gene: TRBD1; J gene: TRBJ2-7; CDR3 length: 17; CDR3 protein: CASSLGRMDRDSYEQYF; CDR3 DNA: TGTGCCAGCAGCTTGGGCCGTATGGACAGGGACTCCTACGAGCAGTACTTC
V gene: TRBV11-3; clone size: NA; D gene: NA; J gene: TRBJ2-3; CDR3 length: 17; CDR3 protein: CASSFAGTGGVTDTQYF; CDR3 DNA: TGTGCCAGCAGCTTTGCCGGAACAGGGGGGGTCACAGATACGCAGTATTTT
V gene: TRBV2; clone size: NA; D gene: TRBD2; J gene: TRBJ2-7; CDR3 length: 15; CDR3 protein: CASGRLGGRGDEQYF; CDR3 DNA: TGTGCCAGCGGAAGGCTTGGGGGGAGGGGAGACGAGCAGTACTTC
V gene: TRBV18; clone size: NA; D gene: NA; J gene: TRBJ1-5; CDR3 length: 17; CDR3 protein: CASSTLPPGDSNQPQHF; CDR3 DNA: TGTGCCAGCTCAACCCTACCCCCAGGGGATAGCAATCAGCCCCAGCATTTT
V gene: TRBV19; clone size: NA; D gene: NA; J gene: TRBJ1-4; CDR3 length: 12; CDR3 protein: CASRGLDEKLFF; CDR3 DNA: TGTGCCAGTAGGGGGCTGGATGAAAAACTGTTTTTT
V gene: TRBV15; clone size: NA; D gene: NA; J gene: TRBJ2-7; CDR3 length: 14; CDR3 protein: CATSRDRGAYEQYF; CDR3 DNA: TGTGCCACCAGCAGAGACAGGGGAGCCTACGAGCAGTACTTC
V gene: TRBV19; clone size: NA; D gene: NA; J gene: TRBJ2-1; CDR3 length: 13; CDR3 protein: CASSIGYSGEQFF; CDR3 DNA: TGTGCCAGTAGTATAGGTTATAGCGGTGAGCAGTTCTTC
V gene: TRBV28; clone size: once; D gene: NA; J gene: TRBJ1-1; CDR3 length: 11; CDR3 protein: CASSLYGGAFF; CDR3 DNA: TGTGCCAGCAGTTTATACGGTGGGGCTTTCTTT
V gene: TRBV18; clone size: NA; D gene: TRBD1; J gene: TRBJ1-3; CDR3 length: 16; CDR3 protein: CASSPKTGGEGNTIYF; CDR3 DNA: TGTGCCAGCTCACCAAAAACAGGGGGCGAAGGAAACACCATATATTTT
V gene: TRBV28; clone size: few; D gene: TRBD2; J gene: TRBJ2-7; CDR3 length: 15; CDR3 protein: CASSFLAAANYEQYF; CDR3 DNA: TGTGCCAGCAGTTTCCTAGCGGCAGCGAACTACGAGCAGTACTTC
V gene: TRBV10-3; clone size: NA; D gene: NA; J gene: TRBJ1-1; CDR3 length: 13; CDR3 protein: CAISDRVDTEAFF; CDR3 DNA: TGTGCCATCAGTGACAGGGTAGACACTGAAGCTTTCTTT
V gene: TRBV10-3; clone size: NA; D gene: TRBD1; J gene: TRBJ2-7; CDR3 length: 13; CDR3 protein: CAISDRGSHEQYF; CDR3 DNA: TGTGCCATCAGCGACAGGGGCTCCCACGAGCAGTACTTC
V gene: TRBV19; clone size: NA; D gene: NA; J gene: TRBJ1-1; CDR3 length: 13; CDR3 protein: CASSMGRASEAFF; CDR3 DNA: TGTGCCAGTAGTATGGGTAGGGCCTCTGAAGCTTTCTTT
V gene: TRBV18; clone size: NA; D gene: NA; J gene: TRBJ2-1; CDR3 length: 15; CDR3 protein: CASSPSSDFDNEQFF; CDR3 DNA: TGTGCCAGCTCACCCTCCTCGGACTTCGACAATGAGCAGTTCTTC
V gene: TRBV6-5; clone size: NA; D gene: NA; J gene: TRBJ2-1; CDR3 length: 15; CDR3 protein: CASTGGGGAYNEQFF; CDR3 DNA: TGTGCCAGCACCGGCGGGGGCGGGGCCTACAATGAGCAGTTCTTC
V gene: TRBV19; clone size: few; D gene: NA; J gene: TRBJ2-7; CDR3 length: 13; CDR3 protein: CARRGRSSYEQYF; CDR3 DNA: TGTGCCAGACGAGGGAGGAGCTCCTACGAGCAGTACTTC
V gene: TRBV29-1; clone size: NA; D gene: NA; J gene: TRBJ1-3; CDR3 length: 14; CDR3 protein: CSVSGFYSGNTIYF; CDR3 DNA: TGCAGCGTTTCAGGGTTTTACTCTGGAAACACCATATATTTT
V gene: TRBV6-4; clone size: NA; D gene: NA; J gene: TRBJ2-5; CDR3 length: 13; CDR3 protein: CASSVERQETQYF; CDR3 DNA: TGTGCCAGCAGTGTAGAACGGCAAGAGACCCAGTACTTC
V gene: TRBV11-3; clone size: NA; D gene: TRBD1; J gene: TRBJ2-3; CDR3 length: 19; CDR3 protein: CASSLDGGTGALSGDTQYF; CDR3 DNA: TGTGCCAGCAGCTTAGATGGGGGGACAGGTGCACTATCCGGAGATACGCAGTATTTT
V gene: TRBV19; clone size: NA; D gene: NA; J gene: TRBJ2-7; CDR3 length: 19; CDR3 protein: CASSMRSPPVGGNSYEQYF; CDR3 DNA: TGTGCCAGTAGTATGCGATCCCCTCCCGTTGGCGGGAACTCCTACGAGCAGTACTTC
V gene: TRBV28; clone size: once; D gene: TRBD2; J gene: TRBJ2-3; CDR3 length: 18; CDR3 protein: CASSFSTPLAGAGDTQYF; CDR3 DNA: TGTGCCAGCAGTTTTAGCACGCCCCTAGCGGGAGCGGGAGATACGCAGTATTTT
V gene: TRBV18; clone size: few; D gene: NA; J gene: TRBJ1-2; CDR3 length: 18; CDR3 protein: CASSPPFGITDSNYGYTF; CDR3 DNA: TGTGCCAGCTCACCACCGTTTGGGATCACCGATTCTAACTATGGCTACACCTTC
V gene: TRBV18; clone size: NA; D gene: TRBD1; J gene: TRBJ2-3; CDR3 length: 15; CDR3 protein: CASSPPRTGADTQYF; CDR3 DNA: TGTGCCAGCTCACCACCCCGAACAGGGGCCGATACGCAGTATTTT
V gene: TRBV5-1; clone size: NA; D gene: NA; J gene: TRBJ2-3; CDR3 length: 14; CDR3 protein: CASTKGDSTDTQYF; CDR3 DNA: TGCGCCAGCACAAAGGGGGATAGCACAGATACGCAGTATTTT
V gene: TRBV5-6; clone size: NA; D gene: TRBD1; J gene: TRBJ2-5; CDR3 length: 16; CDR3 protein: CASSLASRQGAGTQYF; CDR3 DNA: TGTGCCAGCAGCTTGGCATCGCGACAGGGGGCAGGGACCCAGTACTTC
V gene: TRBV28; clone size: NA; D gene: TRBD1; J gene: TRBJ1-5; CDR3 length: 16; CDR3 protein: CASNILGTGSNQPQHF; CDR3 DNA: TGTGCCAGCAATATACTCGGGACAGGGTCCAATCAGCCCCAGCATTTT
V gene: TRBV6-5; clone size: NA; D gene: NA; J gene: TRBJ1-5; CDR3 length: 13; CDR3 protein: CASSYVRDQPQHF; CDR3 DNA: TGTGCCAGCAGTTACGTAAGGGATCAGCCCCAGCATTTT